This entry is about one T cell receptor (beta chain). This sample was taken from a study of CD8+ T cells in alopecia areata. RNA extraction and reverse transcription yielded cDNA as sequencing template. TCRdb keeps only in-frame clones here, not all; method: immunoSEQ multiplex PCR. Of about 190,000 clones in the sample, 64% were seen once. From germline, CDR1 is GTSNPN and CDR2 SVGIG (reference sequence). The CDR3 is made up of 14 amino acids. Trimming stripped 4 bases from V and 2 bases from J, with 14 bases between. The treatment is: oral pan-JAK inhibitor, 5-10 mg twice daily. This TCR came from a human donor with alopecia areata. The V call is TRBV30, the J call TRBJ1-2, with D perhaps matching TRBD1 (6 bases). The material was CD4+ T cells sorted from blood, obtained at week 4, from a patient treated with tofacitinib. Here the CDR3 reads CAWNDRPLNYGYTF. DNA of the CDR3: TGTGCCTGGAACGACAGGCCGCTGAACTATGGCTACACCTTC.